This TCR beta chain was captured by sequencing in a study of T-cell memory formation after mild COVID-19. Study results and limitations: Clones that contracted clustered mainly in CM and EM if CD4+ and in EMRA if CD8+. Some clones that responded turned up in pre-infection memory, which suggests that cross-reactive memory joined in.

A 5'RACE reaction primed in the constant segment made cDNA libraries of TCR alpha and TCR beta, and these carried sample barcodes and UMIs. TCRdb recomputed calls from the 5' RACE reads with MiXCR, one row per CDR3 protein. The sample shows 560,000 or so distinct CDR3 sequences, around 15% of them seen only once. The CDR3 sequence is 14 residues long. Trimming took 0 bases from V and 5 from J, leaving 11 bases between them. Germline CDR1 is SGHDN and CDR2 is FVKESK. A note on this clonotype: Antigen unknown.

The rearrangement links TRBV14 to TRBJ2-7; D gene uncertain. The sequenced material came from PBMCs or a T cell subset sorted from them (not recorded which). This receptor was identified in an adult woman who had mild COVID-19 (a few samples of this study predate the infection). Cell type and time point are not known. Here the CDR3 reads CASSQDQVKNEQYF. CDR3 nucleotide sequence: TGTGCCAGCAGCCAAGATCAGGTGAAGAACGAGCAGTACTTC.